Below are 8 T cell receptor beta chains sequenced from a single sample in a study of blood T cell repertoires in COVID-19. The table came from immunoSEQ multiplex PCR; TCRdb's copy has only in-frame clones and leaves some out. The sample includes 450,000 or so clones, 89% of them seen just once. The specimen sequenced was peripheral blood. All receptors come from a woman in her thirties or forties with COVID-19, enrolled during active disease.

This sequence joins TRBV6-5 and TRBJ2-1, with 8 bases fitting TRBD2. The V gene's germline CDR1 is MNHEY and CDR2 SVGAGI. V gave up 2 bases and J gave up 7 bases; unmatched junction bases: 7. The CDR3 runs 15 residues. CDR3 in amino acids: CASSYPGGRRNEQFF. CDR3 bases: TGTGCCAGCAGTTACCCGGGCGGGAGGCGGAATGAGCAGTTCTTC.

The rearrangement joins TRBV6-5 to TRBJ1-6, with D possibly TRBD1 on 6 matching bases. The CDR3 consists of 14 residues. Trimming took off 4 bases at V and 9 bases at J, with 13 bases between the two ends. CDR1 MNHEY and CDR2 SVGAGI come from the germline V gene. In nucleotides, the CDR3 is TGTGCCAGCAGTTTGACAGGTTGGGGTTCACCCCTCCACTTT. Translated, it gives CASSLTGWGSPLHF.

This chain uses TRBV18 with TRBJ2-6; D gene uncertain. Per the germline V gene, CDR1 is KGHSH and CDR2 is LQKENI. The length of the CDR3 is 17 residues. Trimming took 0 bases from V and 0 from J, leaving 9 bases between them. The CDR3 loop is CASSPPRSLSGANVLTF. In DNA, the CDR3 is TGTGCCAGCTCACCACCGAGAAGTCTCTCTGGGGCCAACGTCCTGACTTTC. Full variable domain (remainder filled in from reference TRBV18 and TRBJ2-6): NAGVMQNPRHLVRRRGQEARLRCSPMKGHSHVYWYRQLPEEGLKFMVYLQKENIIDESGMPKERFSAEFPKEGPSILRIQQVVRGDSAAYFCASSPPRSLSGANVLTFGAGSRLTVL.

This chain uses TRBV27 with TRBJ1-2; a possible D gene is TRBD1 (6 bases). Germline CDR1 reads MNHEY; CDR2 reads SMNVEV (reference sequence). V dropped 0 bases and J dropped 4 bases, with 9 bases sitting between them. CDR3 size: 14 residues. CDR3 coding DNA: TGTGCCAGCAGTTTATCGTTCAGGGGCTATGGCTACACCTTC. It yields the protein CASSLSFRGYGYTF.

The rearrangement uses TRBV9 and TRBJ2-1; D is unclear. CDR1 is SGDLS, CDR2 YYNGEE, per germline. The CDR3 covers 14 residues. Trimming shortened V by 1 base and J by 0 bases, and 5 bases separated the two germline ends. CDR3 nucleotide sequence: TGTGCCAGCAGCGTAATATCCTCCTACAATGAGCAGTTCTTC. Translating it yields CASSVISSYNEQFF.

The chain combines TRBV7-2 with TRBJ1-5; 7 bases fit TRBD1. Germline V CDR1 and CDR2: SGHTA, FQGNSA. Trimming cost V 1 base and J 0 bases; bases outside gene matches: 3. The CDR3 totals 16 residues. The CDR3 here is CASSLGDRISNQPQHF. The CDR3 DNA reads TGTGCCAGCAGCTTAGGGGACAGAATTAGCAATCAGCCCCAGCATTTT.

The J gene is TRBJ2-7, the V gene TRBV7-9; TRBD1 agrees at 8 bases. From germline, CDR1 is SEHNR and CDR2 FQNEAQ (reference sequence). Trimming cost V 5 bases and J 3 bases; bases outside gene matches: 9. The CDR3 totals 15 residues. The CDR3 loop reads CASSQNTGQGYEQYF. CDR3 sequence (DNA): TGTGCCAGCAGCCAAAACACCGGACAGGGCTACGAGCAGTACTTC.

The V gene is TRBV24-1, the J gene TRBJ2-3, with 7 bases matching TRBD2. The germline V gene has CDR1 KGHDR and CDR2 SFDVKD. The CDR3 extends over 15 amino acids. V lost 3 bases, J lost 4 bases, and 6 bases stayed unmatched. CDR3 sequence (DNA): TGTGCCACCAGTGATCCCGGGCGGGAGTCAGATACGCAGTATTTT. Translated: CATSDPGRESDTQYF.